This T cell receptor (beta chain) comes out of a study of T cells in Graves' hyperthyroidism and ophthalmopathy. This clonotype was found a few times. This CDR3 is 14 amino acids long. Germline lookup yields CDR1 LNHNV and CDR2 YYDKDF (reference sequence). The ends lost 6 bases at V and 5 bases at J; junction bases unmatched: 9. The TCR beta CDR3 regions underwent amplification using RNA transcripts as the source. The HTBI primer set was used in a first-round RT-PCR of the TCR CDR3. TCRdb re-called the multiplex PCR reads through MiXCR, storing one row per CDR3 protein. The table includes about 380,000 distinct CDR3 sequences, less than 20% detected once.

The V gene is TRBV15, the J gene TRBJ2-5; 7 bases align to TRBD2. The sequencing sample was made of blood. The source of this sequence is a man younger than 30 with Graves' ophthalmopathy. The CDR3 sequence: CATSKAGSGETQYF. CDR3 nucleotides: TGTGCCACCAGTAAAGCGGGGTCCGGTGAGACCCAGTACTTC.